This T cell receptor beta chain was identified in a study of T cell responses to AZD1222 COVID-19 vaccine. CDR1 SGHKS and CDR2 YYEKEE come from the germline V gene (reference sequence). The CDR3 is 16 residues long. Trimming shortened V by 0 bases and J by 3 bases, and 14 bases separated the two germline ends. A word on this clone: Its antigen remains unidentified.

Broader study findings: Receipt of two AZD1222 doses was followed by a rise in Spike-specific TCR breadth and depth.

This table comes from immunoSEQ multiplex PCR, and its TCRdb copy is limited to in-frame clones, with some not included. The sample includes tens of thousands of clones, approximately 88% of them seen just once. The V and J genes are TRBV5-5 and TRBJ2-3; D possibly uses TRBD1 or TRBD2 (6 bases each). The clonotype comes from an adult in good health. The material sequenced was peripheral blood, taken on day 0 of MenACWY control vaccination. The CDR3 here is CASSLGPGAGTDTQYF. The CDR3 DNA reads TGTGCCAGCAGCTTGGGGCCGGGGGCTGGAACAGATACGCAGTATTTT.